This entry lists 27 T cell receptor beta chains sequenced from one sample in a study of beta chain features in type 1 diabetes. Sequencing targeted expressed TCRB transcripts, as all isolated RNA had been reverse transcribed. Here immunoSEQ multiplex PCR was the method, and the copy in TCRdb shows in-frame clones only, minus some. The table records under 150,000 clones, under 60% of them present only once. The sample was Tregs from blood. The receptors stem from a man aged 18 to 29 in good health.

This clone showed up just a few times. The rearrangement uses TRBV19 and TRBJ2-7; D not resolved. The germline CDR1 and CDR2 sequences are LNHDA and SQIVND (reference sequence). CDR3 length equals 13 residues. V lost 8 bases, J lost 3 bases, and 14 bases lay in between. CDR3 nucleotides: TGTGCCAGTGAGGCCACGAATTACTACGAGCAGTACTTC. Translated, it gives CASEATNYYEQYF.

This clone was picked up one time. The chain links TRBV7-9 to TRBJ2-1; 8 positions match TRBD2. With V trimmed by 5 bases and J by 0 bases, 3 bases remained unmatched. In germline, CDR1 is SEHNR, CDR2 FQNEAQ (reference sequence). CDR3 length equals 15 residues. CDR3 residues: CASSEGLVSYNEQFF. CDR3 nucleotide sequence: TGTGCCAGCAGCGAGGGACTAGTCTCCTACAATGAGCAGTTCTTC.

The CDR3 loop is CASSLRGGGAAGELFF. DNA for the CDR3: TGTGCCAGCAGCTTACGAGGCGGGGGGGCGGCCGGGGAGCTGTTTTTT. The rearrangement joins TRBV7-6 to TRBJ2-2, with 9 bases lining up with TRBD2. V gave up 2 bases and J gave up 6 bases; unmatched junction bases: 7. From germline, CDR1 is SGHVS and CDR2 FNYEAQ. This CDR3 contains 16 residues.

This chain's CDR3 is CASSSPRLAGGGEAQYF. The CDR3 DNA reads as TGTGCCAGCAGCTCACCTCGACTAGCGGGAGGAGGGGAAGCGCAGTATTTT. The rearrangement links TRBV7-9 to TRBJ2-3; TRBD2 matches 13 bases. This CDR3 has 17 amino acids. Trimming took 4 bases from V and 10 from J; bases not matched to a gene: 14. Germline V lookup: CDR1 SEHNR, CDR2 FQNEAQ (reference sequence).

This sequence joins TRBV18 and TRBJ1-1; 8 nucleotides agree with TRBD1. J was trimmed by 7 bases and V by 2 bases; bases with no gene match: 12. CDR1 and CDR2 from the germline V gene are KGHSH and LQKENI. CDR3 length equals 16 residues. The CDR3 DNA follows: TGTGCCAGCTCACCAAACACGGACAGGGTGAATGGTGAAGCTTTCTTT. Its protein product is CASSPNTDRVNGEAFF.

CDR3 amino acids: CAWSPRTGNNEQFF. CDR3 bases: TGTGCCTGGAGTCCTAGGACAGGGAACAATGAGCAGTTCTTC. V is TRBV30 and J is TRBJ2-1; 8 nucleotides line up with TRBD1. Germline V gene data show CDR1 as GTSNPN and CDR2 as SVGIG (reference sequence). After removal of 2 bases from V and 5 bases from J, the junction contained 5 bases not matched to a gene. This CDR3 has 14 residues. The full variable domain, its missing parts supplied by reference TRBV30 and TRBJ2-1, is SQTIHQWPATLVQPVGSPLSLECTVEGTSNPNLYWYRQAAGRGLQLLFYSVGIGQISSEVPQNLSASRPQDRQFILSSKKLLLSDSGFYLCAWSPRTGNNEQFFGPGTRLTVL.

The J gene is TRBJ2-7, the V gene TRBV14, with unresolved D. This CDR3 is 14 amino acids long. Germline V gene lookup returns CDR1 SGHDN and CDR2 FVKESK. V was shortened by 5 bases and J by 0 bases, with 11 bases between the two germline ends. CDR3 DNA sequence: TGTGCCAGCAGCTACGGGTTGGGCTCCTACGAGCAGTACTTC. This encodes CASSYGLGSYEQYF.

The V and J genes are TRBV7-2 and TRBJ1-1, with D perhaps TRBD1 (6 bases). The CDR3 has 14 amino acids. Germline V lookup: CDR1 SGHTA, CDR2 FQGNSA. Trimming pared 4 bases from V and 0 bases from J, leaving 9 bases between. CDR3: CASSYRTVNTEAFF. CDR3 sequence (DNA): TGTGCCAGCAGCTACCGGACAGTGAACACTGAAGCTTTCTTT.

The chain employs TRBV5-4 and TRBJ2-7, with 7 bases aligning to TRBD1. The V and J ends lost 1 base and 9 bases, in that order; junction bases with no gene match: 4. Germline CDR1 is SGHNT and CDR2 is YYREEE (reference sequence). The CDR3 runs 12 residues. The CDR3 coding sequence is TGTGCCAGCAGCTTGAGACAGGGCGCGCAGTACTTC. Its translation: CASSLRQGAQYF.

This rearrangement joins TRBV28 to TRBJ2-3, with 7 bases fitting TRBD1. V lost 7 bases and J lost 7; bases outside the gene matches: 8. In germline, CDR1 is MDHEN, CDR2 SYDVKM. The CDR3 covers 13 residues. The CDR3 bases are TGTGCCAGCATAGAAGGGGGCGGTCATACGCAGTATTTT. Protein: CASIEGGGHTQYF.

The chain joins TRBV7-8 to TRBJ2-7; a possible D gene is TRBD1 (6 bases). V gave up 5 bases and J gave up 6 bases, with 11 bases separating them. Germline CDR1 SGHVS, CDR2 FQNEAQ. The CDR3 contains 12 residues. In DNA, the CDR3 is TGTGCCAGCAGCCAGACAGGACTCGAGCAGTACTTC. It codes for CASSQTGLEQYF. The complete variable domain, with remaining parts taken from reference TRBV7-8 and TRBJ2-7, reads GAGVSQSPRYKVAKRGQDVALRCDPISGHVSLFWYQQALGQGPEFLTYFQNEAQLDKSGLPSDRFFAERPEGSVSTLKIQRTQQEDSAVYLCASSQTGLEQYFGPGTRLTVT.

A few counts support this clone. The chain joins TRBV2 to TRBJ1-1; TRBD1 aligns across 7 bases. The length of the CDR3 is 13 residues. Losses at the gene ends were 7 bases for V and 7 bases for J; bases not matched to a gene: 9. Germline V lookup: CDR1 SNHLY, CDR2 FYNNEI. The CDR3 loop is CASKLVRGVEAFF. CDR3 DNA sequence: TGTGCCAGCAAACTCGTCAGGGGGGTTGAAGCTTTCTTT.

This clone has only a few counts. The V gene is TRBV9, the J gene TRBJ2-1; tentative D call: TRBD1 (5 bases). V lost 4 bases and J lost 4, with 9 bases in between. Germline-derived CDR1 and CDR2 are SGDLS and YYNGEE. The CDR3 contains 13 residues. Here the CDR3 DNA reads TGTGCCAGCAGCCCTCGACAGTACAATGAGCAGTTCTTC. This translates into CASSPRQYNEQFF. The full variable domain, rest sourced from reference TRBV9 and TRBJ2-1, is DSGVTQTPKHLITATGQRVTLRCSPRSGDLSVYWYQQSLDQGLQFLIQYYNGEERAKGNILERFSAQQFPDLHSELNLSSLELGDSALYFCASSPRQYNEQFFGPGTRLTVL.

This rearrangement joins TRBV27 to TRBJ1-1; D is undetermined. Germline CDR1 is MNHEY and CDR2 is SMNVEV (reference sequence). The CDR3 is 16 amino acids. The V gene lost 0 bases and the J gene lost 0 bases, with 11 bases spanning the gap. The CDR3 here is CASSLSTVAMNTEAFF. CDR3 sequence (DNA): TGTGCCAGCAGTTTATCCACAGTGGCGATGAACACTGAAGCTTTCTTT.

This clone has a handful of counts. The V call is TRBV6-6, the J call TRBJ1-3; D unresolved. Per germline, CDR1 MNHNY and CDR2 SVGAGI (reference sequence). V dropped 6 bases and J dropped 6 bases, with 9 bases sitting between them. The CDR3 covers 12 residues. The CDR3 here is CASSPRLNTIYF. In DNA, the CDR3 is TGTGCCAGCAGCCCTAGACTAAACACCATATATTTT.

The chain combines TRBV7-2 with TRBJ1-6, with D possibly TRBD1 on 5 matching bases. CDR1 and CDR2 from the germline V gene are SGHTA and FQGNSA. The CDR3 totals 16 residues. V shed 3 bases and J shed 10 bases, with 19 bases lying between them. CDR3 loop: CASSFWGQGLGSPLHF. CDR3 coding DNA: TGTGCCAGCAGCTTTTGGGGCCAGGGTTTAGGCTCACCCCTCCACTTT.

The rearrangement uses TRBV29-1 and TRBJ1-2; a possible D gene is TRBD1 (6 bases). V was pared by 5 bases and J by 8 bases, with 12 bases between. The germline CDR1 and CDR2 sequences are SQVTM and ANQGSEA. The CDR3 has 11 amino acids. CDR3 in DNA: TGCAGCGTTCCCCTGAGGGGGGGCTACACCTTC. Its protein is CSVPLRGGYTF. Drawing the rest from reference TRBV29-1 and TRBJ1-2, the complete variable domain is SAVISQKPSRDICQRGTSLTIQCQVDSQVTMMFWYRQQPGQSLTLIATANQGSEATYESGFVIDKFPISRPNLTFSTLTVSNMSPEDSSIYLCSVPLRGGYTFGSGTRLTVV.

This clone appeared a few times. This chain links TRBV2 with TRBJ2-1, with D tentatively TRBD1 (6 bases). Germline CDR1 reads SNHLY; CDR2 reads FYNNEI. With 7 bases removed from V and 0 bases from J, the gap between germline ends came to 13 bases. This CDR3 has 15 residues. The CDR3 sequence: CASTREGGSYNEQFF. The CDR3 DNA reads TGTGCCAGCACTAGGGAAGGGGGCTCCTACAATGAGCAGTTCTTC.

This clone appeared a few times. V is TRBV7-2 and J is TRBJ2-1; 9 positions match TRBD1. Germline CDR1 SGHTA, CDR2 FQGNSA. The CDR3 covers 16 residues. Losses at the gene ends were 5 bases for V and 3 bases for J; bases not matched to a gene: 8. As DNA, the CDR3 is TGTGCCAGCAGCCGGGACAGGGTTGGGGACTACAATGAGCAGTTCTTC. Translating it yields CASSRDRVGDYNEQFF.

The chain combines TRBV6-5 with TRBJ1-5; 7 bases match TRBD1. J was trimmed by 9 bases and V by 5 bases; bases with no gene match: 10. CDR3 length equals 14 residues. Germline lookup yields CDR1 MNHEY and CDR2 SVGAGI. The CDR3 DNA reads TGTGCCAGCAGTCCCCGACAGGGCGGTAGGCCCCAGCATTTT. Amino acids: CASSPRQGGRPQHF.

This clone showed up just once. J is TRBJ2-5 and V is TRBV5-1; no definite D call. The CDR3 spans 15 residues. Germline V gene lookup returns CDR1 SGHRS and CDR2 YFSETQ. V was pared by 4 bases and J by 1 base, with 14 bases between. The CDR3 sequence: CASSPATMSQETQYF. The DNA for the CDR3 is TGCGCCAGCAGCCCCGCGACAATGTCCCAAGAGACCCAGTACTTC.

The rearrangement uses TRBV19 and TRBJ2-7; 10 nucleotides line up with TRBD1. CDR3 length equals 15 residues. V was pared by 5 bases and J by 2 bases, with 6 bases of the junction left unmatched. In germline, CDR1 is LNHDA, CDR2 SQIVND (reference sequence). The CDR3 nucleotides read TGTGCCAGTAGTGCACCGGGACAGGGGACCTACGAGCAGTACTTC. Its translation is CASSAPGQGTYEQYF. Full variable domain (outside the CDR3, taken from reference TRBV19 and TRBJ2-7): DGGITQSPKYLFRKEGQNVTLSCEQNLNHDAMYWYRQDPGQGLRLIYYSQIVNDFQKGDIAEGYSVSREKKESFPLTVTSAQKNPTAFYLCASSAPGQGTYEQYFGPGTRLTVT.

The CDR3 region is CASSAFKRSNTGELFF. DNA for the CDR3: TGTGCCAGCAGCGCCTTTAAGCGTTCGAACACCGGGGAGCTGTTTTTT. The chain employs TRBV9 and TRBJ2-2, with D unclear. The CDR3 spans 16 residues. V lost 3 bases, J lost 0 bases, and 12 bases lay in between. In germline, CDR1 is SGDLS, CDR2 YYNGEE.

This chain links TRBV10-3 with TRBJ2-5, with 11 bases fitting TRBD2. Germline V gene data show CDR1 as ENHRY and CDR2 as SYGVKD. Trimming took 9 bases from V and 3 from J; bases not matched to a gene: 3. The CDR3 runs to 13 residues. The CDR3 reads CAIKGLAEETQYF. The CDR3 DNA reads TGTGCCATAAAGGGACTAGCGGAAGAGACCCAGTACTTC.

The rearrangement joins TRBV5-1 to TRBJ2-3; 8 nucleotides align to TRBD1. The CDR3 totals 19 residues. The junction had 14 bases not matched to a gene; V was cut back by 1 base and J by 1 base. Germline-derived CDR1 and CDR2 are SGHRS and YFSETQ. Here the CDR3 DNA reads TGCGCCAGCAGCTTGTTCGGACAGGGCCTCACTAGAGGCACAGATACGCAGTATTTT. This gives the protein CASSLFGQGLTRGTDTQYF.

This clone was recorded only once. The genes are TRBV25-1 and TRBJ2-2; D may be TRBD1 (6 bases). This CDR3 region has 15 residues. V lost 1 base and J 5 bases, leaving 11 bases between the germline ends. CDR1 and CDR2 from the germline V gene are MGHDK and SYGVNS. DNA of the CDR3: TGTGCCAGCAGTGAATTTTGGGGGCGGACCGGGGAGCTGTTTTTT. Amino acid sequence: CASSEFWGRTGELFF.

The chain couples TRBV7-9 to TRBJ2-7; no reliable D call. Trimming removed 3 bases from V and 3 bases from J, with 15 bases in between. This CDR3 has 15 residues. Germline V gene data show CDR1 as SEHNR and CDR2 as FQNEAQ (reference sequence). CDR3 residues: CASSLPGRTYYEQYF. The DNA of the CDR3 is TGTGCCAGCAGCTTGCCAGGCCGAACCTACTACGAGCAGTACTTC.